Below, 25 T cell receptor beta chains from the same sample are listed, as sequenced in a study of vaccination effects on CD4 cells after COVID-19. No antigens are known for them. Isolating CD4+ T cells followed less than 11 days of culture. Subjects were given two BNT162b2 or mRNA-1273 vaccine doses. The protocol was immunoSEQ multiplex PCR, while the TCRdb copy is restricted to in-frame clones and leaves out a portion. The sample includes 25,000 to 35,000 clones, roughly 81% of them seen just once. The sequenced sample was CD4+ T cells from PBMCs cultured without peptide, obtained after COVID-19 vaccination. The receptors were sampled from a human donor who received a COVID-19 vaccine.

The rearrangement joins TRBV28 to TRBJ2-6; D unclear. V was shortened by 9 bases and J by 0 bases, with 9 bases between the two germline ends. Per the germline V gene, CDR1 is MDHEN and CDR2 is SYDVKM. CDR3 length equals 14 residues. In nucleotides, the CDR3 is TGTGCCAGTGGCGGCCCCTCTGGGGCCAACGTCCTGACTTTC. It translates to CASGGPSGANVLTF.

This clone was found a few times. The chain uses TRBV25-1 and TRBJ1-4, with D tentatively TRBD1 (6 bases). CDR3 length: 15 amino acids. Trimming shortened V by 5 bases and J by 7 bases, and 17 bases separated the two germline ends. Per the germline V gene, CDR1 is MGHDK and CDR2 is SYGVNS. The chain's CDR3 is CASSPRQAAGEKLFF. For the CDR3, the DNA is TGTGCCAGCAGTCCCCGACAGGCCGCGGGTGAAAAACTGTTTTTT.

V gene TRBV4-1 combines with J gene TRBJ2-1; a possible D gene is TRBD2 (6 bases). The CDR3 contains 15 residues. The ends were cut back, 5 bases at V and 8 bases at J, with 19 bases in the middle. The germline V gene encodes CDR1 MGHRA and CDR2 YSYEKL. The CDR3 DNA reads as TGCGCCAGCAGCGAGTTCCGGGGGTCCCTCTATGAGCAGTTCTTC. Protein: CASSEFRGSLYEQFF.

The chain links TRBV5-1 to TRBJ1-3, with D maybe TRBD1 (5 bases). There are 16 residues in the CDR3. Between the trimmed V and J ends, which lost 0 bases and 0 bases, there was a span of 10 bases. Germline-derived CDR1 and CDR2 are SGHRS and YFSETQ. The CDR3 DNA is TGCGCCAGCAGCTTGGGGGGGACGGTCTCTGGAAACACCATATATTTT. Its translation: CASSLGGTVSGNTIYF.

Here the CDR3 DNA reads TGTGCCAGCAGCTTAGGCAGCTCTGGAAACACCATATATTTT. This encodes CASSLGSSGNTIYF. The chain has TRBV7-6 and TRBJ1-3; no clear D gene. The length of the CDR3 is 14 residues. Trimming removed 1 base at V and 0 bases at J, with 4 bases between. Germline V gene lookup returns CDR1 SGHVS and CDR2 FNYEAQ.

The gene calls are TRBV5-1 and TRBJ1-5; TRBD1 aligns across 7 bases. Germline CDR1 and CDR2: SGHRS and YFSETQ. The junction had 1 base not matched to a gene; V was cut back by 2 bases and J by 5 bases. This CDR3 spans 13 amino acids. The CDR3 DNA reads TGCGCCAGCAGCTTTCAGGGGGATCAGCCCCAGCATTTT. Translated, it gives CASSFQGDQPQHF.

The chain links TRBV20-1 to TRBJ1-2; a weak D match, TRBD1 (5 bases). This CDR3 comprises 14 residues. CDR1 is DFQATT, CDR2 SNEGSKA, per germline (reference sequence). Trimming took 3 bases from V and 4 from J, leaving 15 bases between them. In nucleotides, the CDR3 is TGCAGTGCTAGTGCCGGGGGGATTAGCTATGGCTACACCTTC. As protein: CSASAGGISYGYTF.

The V and J genes are TRBV27 and TRBJ2-7, with 11 positions matching TRBD1. This CDR3 is built from 15 residues. CDR1 is MNHEY, CDR2 SMNVEV, per germline (reference sequence). The V and J ends lost 6 bases and 6 bases, in that order; junction bases with no gene match: 10. This CDR3 reads CASRGLGTGGPEQYF. CDR3 sequence (DNA): TGTGCCAGCAGGGGGCTCGGGACAGGGGGTCCCGAGCAGTACTTC.

This chain uses TRBV7-9 with TRBJ1-5; D is unresolved. V lost 0 bases and J 0 bases, leaving 3 bases between the germline ends. The CDR3 has 14 residues. From germline, CDR1 is SEHNR and CDR2 FQNEAQ (reference sequence). The CDR3 bases are TGTGCCAGCAGCTTAGCCCTTAGCAATCAGCCCCAGCATTTT. Translated: CASSLALSNQPQHF.

This clone was observed once. This chain connects TRBV19 to TRBJ2-2; 14 nucleotides agree with TRBD2. The germline V gene has CDR1 LNHDA and CDR2 SQIVND (reference sequence). CDR3 length equals 17 residues. The ends lost 7 bases at V and 4 bases at J; junction bases unmatched: 8. The CDR3 protein is CASTSLTSGRGTGELFF. The CDR3 DNA sequence: TGTGCCAGTACGTCCCTGACTAGCGGGAGGGGCACCGGGGAGCTGTTTTTT.

The V call is TRBV5-1, the J call TRBJ1-1; D is uncertain. Germline values: CDR1 SGHRS, CDR2 YFSETQ. Trimming pared 2 bases from V and 4 bases from J, leaving 9 bases between. CDR3 size: 13 residues. This CDR3 is CASSFGQVTEAFF. DNA for the CDR3: TGCGCCAGCAGCTTCGGTCAGGTCACTGAAGCTTTCTTT.

CDR3 loop: CASSPERDIQYF. CDR3 sequence (DNA): TGTGCCAGCTCACCGGAAAGGGACATTCAGTACTTC. The J gene is TRBJ2-4, the V gene TRBV18; D call uncertain. The V end was cut by 3 bases, the J end by 8 bases, with 8 bases between. Per germline, CDR1 KGHSH and CDR2 LQKENI. The CDR3 is 12 residues long.

This clone was seen once. The chain carries TRBV6-2 or TRBV6-3 and TRBJ2-6; D gene ambiguous. With 4 bases removed from V and 1 base from J, the gap between germline ends came to 5 bases. CDR3 length: 14 amino acids. The germline V gene encodes CDR1 MNHEY and CDR2 SVGEGT. The chain's CDR3 is CASSWSSGANVLTF. CDR3 in DNA: TGTGCCAGCAGTTGGTCATCTGGGGCCAACGTCCTGACTTTC.

The chain has TRBV6-5 and TRBJ2-1, with TRBD1 matching 7 bases. The CDR3 loop spans 14 amino acids. V was pared by 6 bases and J by 4 bases, with 6 bases of the junction left unmatched. Germline assignment: CDR1 MNHEY and CDR2 SVGAGI. CDR3 sequence reads: CASRGDSLYNEQFF. The CDR3 bases are TGTGCCAGCAGAGGGGACAGCTTGTACAATGAGCAGTTCTTC.

The rearrangement joins TRBV10-3 to TRBJ1-1; unclear D gene. V lost 4 bases and J 0 bases, leaving 12 bases between the germline ends. Germline V gene sequence: CDR1 ENHRY, CDR2 SYGVKD. The CDR3 sequence is 15 residues long. DNA of the CDR3: TGTGCCATCAGTGCTGGCCAGGCCTTGAACACTGAAGCTTTCTTT. It encodes CAISAGQALNTEAFF.

The chain links TRBV5-1 to TRBJ2-1; either TRBD1 or TRBD2 may fit D (6 bases each). The CDR3 contains 16 residues. In germline, CDR1 is SGHRS, CDR2 YFSETQ. Trimming took off 0 bases at V and 2 bases at J, with 12 bases between the two ends. CDR3 protein: CASSLGGGTPYNEQFF. The CDR3 DNA sequence: TGCGCCAGCAGCTTGGGAGGGGGGACACCCTACAATGAGCAGTTCTTC.

The chain links TRBV30 to TRBJ2-5, with D possibly TRBD1 on 7 matching bases. The CDR3 runs to 15 residues. Germline CDR1 GTSNPN, CDR2 SVGIG (reference sequence). V lost 2 bases and J lost 0, with 13 bases in between. The CDR3 loop is CAWSRGDRNQETQYF. The CDR3 bases are TGTGCCTGGAGTCGCGGGGACAGAAACCAAGAGACCCAGTACTTC.

The genes are TRBV15 and TRBJ1-1; 9 bases match TRBD1. V shed 5 bases and J 0 bases; nucleotides not matched to a gene: 4. Germline V gives CDR1 LNHNV, CDR2 YYDKDF (reference sequence). CDR3 length: 15 residues. DNA of the CDR3: TGTGCCACCAGCGGACAGGGGAGCATGAACACTGAAGCTTTCTTT. Translated, it gives CATSGQGSMNTEAFF.

The chain is built from TRBV6-4 and TRBJ2-1, with TRBD2 identical over 9 bases. The ends lost 11 bases at V and 7 bases at J; junction bases unmatched: 15. This CDR3 is 15 amino acids long. The germline V gene encodes CDR1 MRHNA and CDR2 SNTAGT. As DNA, the CDR3 is TGTGCCTCCCAAAGGTCGCGGGAGGGCCGTAATGAGCAGTTCTTC. It is translated as CASQRSREGRNEQFF.

The gene calls are TRBV30 and TRBJ1-1, with 10 bases identical to TRBD1. From germline, CDR1 is GTSNPN and CDR2 SVGIG (reference sequence). The CDR3 totals 12 residues. CDR3 nucleotides: TGTGCACATGACAGGGGGCGGACTGAAGCTTTCTTT. Translated: CAHDRGRTEAFF. The full variable domain, with the rest looked up from reference TRBV30 and TRBJ1-1, is SQTIHQWPATLVQPVGSPLSLECTVEGTSNPNLYWYRQAAGRGLQLLFYSVGIGQISSEVPQNLSASRPQDRQFILSSKKLLLSDSGFYLCAHDRGRTEAFFGQGTRLTVV.

This clone turned up a few times. This chain connects TRBV7-9 to TRBJ2-7; D ambiguous. V lost 5 bases, J lost 2 bases, and 7 bases lay in between. CDR3 length equals 12 residues. Germline V gene sequence: CDR1 SEHNR, CDR2 FQNEAQ (reference sequence). DNA for the CDR3: TGTGCCAGCAGCAAGGGTCCCTACGAGCAGTACTTC. This encodes CASSKGPYEQYF.

The chain couples TRBV28 to TRBJ2-7; 10 bases match TRBD2. This CDR3 region has 14 residues. With V trimmed by 7 bases and J by 3 bases, 6 bases remained unmatched. In germline, CDR1 is MDHEN, CDR2 SYDVKM. In DNA, the CDR3 is TGTGCCAGCACCAAATTAGCGGGGGGCTACGAGCAGTACTTC. Its translation is CASTKLAGGYEQYF.

CDR3 in amino acids: CASSVSGGYTDTQYF. The DNA of the CDR3 is TGTGCCAGCAGCGTTAGCGGGGGATACACAGATACGCAGTATTTT. This sequence joins TRBV9 and TRBJ2-3, with 9 bases lining up with TRBD2. Germline V lookup: CDR1 SGDLS, CDR2 YYNGEE. There are 15 residues in the CDR3. With 2 bases clipped from V and 2 bases from J, the junction kept 3 bases outside the gene matches.

The V call is TRBV6-5, the J call TRBJ2-7; D may be TRBD1 (5 bases). Germline V CDR1 and CDR2: MNHEY, SVGAGI. The V end was cut by 5 bases, the J end by 3 bases, with 17 bases between. The CDR3 spans 15 residues. CDR3 in DNA: TGTGCCAGCAGTCCCCGGGCAGGGAACGTCTACGAGCAGTACTTC. Its translation is CASSPRAGNVYEQYF.

V and J are TRBV19 and TRBJ2-5; D gene ambiguous. The germline V gene has CDR1 LNHDA and CDR2 SQIVND (reference sequence). V was pared by 10 bases and J by 5 bases, with 11 bases between. CDR3 length: 11 amino acids. CDR3 region: CATSGDETQYF. In DNA, the CDR3 is TGTGCCACCTCCGGCGATGAGACCCAGTACTTC.